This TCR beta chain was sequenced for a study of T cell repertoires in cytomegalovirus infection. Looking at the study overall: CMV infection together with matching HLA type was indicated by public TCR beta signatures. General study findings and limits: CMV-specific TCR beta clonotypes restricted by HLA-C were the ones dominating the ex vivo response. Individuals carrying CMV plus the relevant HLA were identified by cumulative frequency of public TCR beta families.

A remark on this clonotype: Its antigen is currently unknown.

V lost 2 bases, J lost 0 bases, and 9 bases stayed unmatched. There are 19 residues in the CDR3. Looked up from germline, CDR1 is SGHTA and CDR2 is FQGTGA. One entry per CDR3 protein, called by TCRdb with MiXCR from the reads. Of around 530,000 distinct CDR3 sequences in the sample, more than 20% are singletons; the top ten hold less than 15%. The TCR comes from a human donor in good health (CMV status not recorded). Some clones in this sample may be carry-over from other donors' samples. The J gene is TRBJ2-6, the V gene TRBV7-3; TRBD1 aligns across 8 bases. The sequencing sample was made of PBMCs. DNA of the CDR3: TGTGCCAGCAGCTTATTCGGGACAGGTGTAGGCTCTGGGGCCAACGTCCTGACTTTC. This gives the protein CASSLFGTGVGSGANVLTF.